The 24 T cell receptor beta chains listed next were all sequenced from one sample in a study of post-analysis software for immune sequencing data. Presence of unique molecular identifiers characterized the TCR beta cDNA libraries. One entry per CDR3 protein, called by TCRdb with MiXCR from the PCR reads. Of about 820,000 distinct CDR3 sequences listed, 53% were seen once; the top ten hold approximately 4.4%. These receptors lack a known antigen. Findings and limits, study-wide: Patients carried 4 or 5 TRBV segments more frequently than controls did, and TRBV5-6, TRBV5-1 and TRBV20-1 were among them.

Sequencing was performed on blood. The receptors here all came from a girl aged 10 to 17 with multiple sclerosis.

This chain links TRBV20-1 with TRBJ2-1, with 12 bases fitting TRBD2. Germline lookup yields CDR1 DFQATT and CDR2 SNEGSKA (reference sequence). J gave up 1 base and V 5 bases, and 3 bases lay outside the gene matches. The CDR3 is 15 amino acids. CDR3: CSAGLAGSSYNEQFF. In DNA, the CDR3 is TGCAGTGCTGGACTAGCGGGGTCTTCCTACAATGAGCAGTTCTTC.

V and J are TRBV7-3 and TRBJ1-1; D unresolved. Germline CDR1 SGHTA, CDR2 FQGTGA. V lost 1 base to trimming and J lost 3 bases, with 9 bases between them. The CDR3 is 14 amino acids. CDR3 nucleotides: TGTGCCAGCAGCTTAAAAGGGATTGACACTGAAGCTTTCTTT. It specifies CASSLKGIDTEAFF.

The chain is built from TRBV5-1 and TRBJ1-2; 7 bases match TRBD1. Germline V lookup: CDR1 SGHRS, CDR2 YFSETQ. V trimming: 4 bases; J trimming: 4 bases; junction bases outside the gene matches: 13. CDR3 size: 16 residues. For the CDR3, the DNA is TGCGCCAGCAGCGACCCAGGGGGGTCGGGTGGCTATGGCTACACCTTC. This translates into CASSDPGGSGGYGYTF.

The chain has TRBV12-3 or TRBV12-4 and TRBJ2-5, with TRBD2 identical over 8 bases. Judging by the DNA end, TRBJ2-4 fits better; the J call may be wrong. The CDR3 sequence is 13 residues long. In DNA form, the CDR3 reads TGTGCCAGCAGCCTCAGCGGGAGTAGCATTCAGTACTTC. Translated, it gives CASSLSGSSIQYF.

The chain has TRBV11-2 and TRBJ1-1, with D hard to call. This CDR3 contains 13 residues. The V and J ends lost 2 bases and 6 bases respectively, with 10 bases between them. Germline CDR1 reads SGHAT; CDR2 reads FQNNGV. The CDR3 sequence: CASSLNEGPEAFF. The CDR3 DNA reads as TGTGCCAGCAGCTTAAACGAGGGCCCTGAAGCTTTCTTT.

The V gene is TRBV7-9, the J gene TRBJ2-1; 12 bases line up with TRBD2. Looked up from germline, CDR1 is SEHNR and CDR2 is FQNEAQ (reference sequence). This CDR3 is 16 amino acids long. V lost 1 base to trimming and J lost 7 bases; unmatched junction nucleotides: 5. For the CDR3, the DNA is TGTGCCAGCAGCTTAGTTACGGGACTAGCGGGTAATGAGCAGTTCTTC. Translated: CASSLVTGLAGNEQFF.

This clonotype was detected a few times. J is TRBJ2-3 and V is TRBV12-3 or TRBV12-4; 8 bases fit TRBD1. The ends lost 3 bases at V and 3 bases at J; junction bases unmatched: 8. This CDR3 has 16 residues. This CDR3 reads CASSFRGTGGTDTQYF. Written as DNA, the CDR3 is TGTGCCAGCAGTTTTAGGGGGACAGGTGGAACAGATACGCAGTATTTT.

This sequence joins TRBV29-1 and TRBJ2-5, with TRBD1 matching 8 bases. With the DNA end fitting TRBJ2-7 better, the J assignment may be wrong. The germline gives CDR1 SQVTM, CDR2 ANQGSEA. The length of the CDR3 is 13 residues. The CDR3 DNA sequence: TGCAGCGTCGGCCCCGGGACAGGATGCGAGCAGTACTTC. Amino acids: CSVGPGTGCEQYF.

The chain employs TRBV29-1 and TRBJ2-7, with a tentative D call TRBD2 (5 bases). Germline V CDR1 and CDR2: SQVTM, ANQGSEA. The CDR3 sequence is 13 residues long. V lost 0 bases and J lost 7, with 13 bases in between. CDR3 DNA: TGCAGCGTTGAAGAGGGCCTTCGGGGTGAGCAGTACTTC. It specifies CSVEEGLRGEQYF.

CDR3 residues: CSAPTGTQGGEQYF. DNA of the CDR3: TGCAGTGCTCCAACCGGGACTCAAGGTGGCGAGCAGTACTTC. This chain links TRBV20-1 with TRBJ2-7, with D possibly TRBD2 on 6 matching bases. Trimming stripped 5 bases from V and 6 bases from J, with 20 bases between. The V gene's germline CDR1 is DFQATT and CDR2 SNEGSKA (reference sequence). This CDR3 comprises 14 residues.

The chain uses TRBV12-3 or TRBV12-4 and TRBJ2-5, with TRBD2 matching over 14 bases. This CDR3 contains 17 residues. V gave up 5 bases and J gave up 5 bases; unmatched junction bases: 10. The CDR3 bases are TGTGCCAGCAGTGCCCCGGGACTAGCGGGAGTAAGGGAGACCCAGTACTTC. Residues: CASSAPGLAGVRETQYF.

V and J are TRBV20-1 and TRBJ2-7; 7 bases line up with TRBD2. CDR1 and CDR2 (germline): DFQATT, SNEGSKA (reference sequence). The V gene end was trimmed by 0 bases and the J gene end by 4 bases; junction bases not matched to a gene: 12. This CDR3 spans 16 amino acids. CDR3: CSARDLGPRGVYEQYF. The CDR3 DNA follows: TGCAGTGCTAGAGATCTTGGTCCCCGGGGGGTGTACGAGCAGTACTTC.

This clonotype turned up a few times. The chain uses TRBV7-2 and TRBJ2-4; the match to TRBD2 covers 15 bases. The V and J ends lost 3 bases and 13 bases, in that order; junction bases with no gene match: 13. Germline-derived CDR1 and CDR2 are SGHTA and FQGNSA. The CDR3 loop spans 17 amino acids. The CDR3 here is CASSFEPGLAGGRDQYF. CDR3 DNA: TGTGCCAGCAGCTTTGAGCCCGGACTAGCGGGGGGGCGGGACCAGTACTTC.

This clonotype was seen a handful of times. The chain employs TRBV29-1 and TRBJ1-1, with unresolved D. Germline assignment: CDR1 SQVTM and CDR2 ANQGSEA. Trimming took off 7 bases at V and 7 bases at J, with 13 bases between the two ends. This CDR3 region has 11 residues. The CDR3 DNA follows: TGCAGCGGAACGGATGACGGTGAAGCTTTCTTT. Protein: CSGTDDGEAFF.

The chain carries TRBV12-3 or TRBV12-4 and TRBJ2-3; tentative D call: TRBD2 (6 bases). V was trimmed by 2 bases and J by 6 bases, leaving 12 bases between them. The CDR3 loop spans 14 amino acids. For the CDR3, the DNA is TGTGCCAGCAGTTTAAAGGATCGGGGGGATACGCAGTATTTT. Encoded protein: CASSLKDRGDTQYF.

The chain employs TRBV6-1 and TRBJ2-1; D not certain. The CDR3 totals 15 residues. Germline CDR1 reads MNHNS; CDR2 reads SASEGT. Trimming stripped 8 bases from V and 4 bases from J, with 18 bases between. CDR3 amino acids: CASRRSPDEYNEQFF. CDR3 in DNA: TGTGCCAGCCGGAGATCTCCGGATGAGTACAATGAGCAGTTCTTC.

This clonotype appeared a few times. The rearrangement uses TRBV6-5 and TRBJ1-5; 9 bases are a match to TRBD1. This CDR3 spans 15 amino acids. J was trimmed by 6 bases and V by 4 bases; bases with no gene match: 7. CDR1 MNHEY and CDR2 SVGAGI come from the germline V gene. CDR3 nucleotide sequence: TGTGCCAGCAGTTCCCCGGGACAGGGTAGTCAGCCCCAGCATTTT. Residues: CASSSPGQGSQPQHF.

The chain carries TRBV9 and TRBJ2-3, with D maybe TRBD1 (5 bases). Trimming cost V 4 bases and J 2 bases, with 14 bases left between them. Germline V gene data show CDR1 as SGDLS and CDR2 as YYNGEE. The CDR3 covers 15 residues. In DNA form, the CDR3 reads TGTGCCAGCAGCCTATGGGGCAGGGTCACAGATACGCAGTATTTT. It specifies CASSLWGRVTDTQYF.

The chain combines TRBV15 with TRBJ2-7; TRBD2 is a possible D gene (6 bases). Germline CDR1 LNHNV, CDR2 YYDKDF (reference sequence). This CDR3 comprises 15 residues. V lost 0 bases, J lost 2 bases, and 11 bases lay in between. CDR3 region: CATSRDSGSPYEQYF. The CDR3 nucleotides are TGTGCCACCAGCAGAGATTCCGGGAGTCCCTACGAGCAGTACTTC.

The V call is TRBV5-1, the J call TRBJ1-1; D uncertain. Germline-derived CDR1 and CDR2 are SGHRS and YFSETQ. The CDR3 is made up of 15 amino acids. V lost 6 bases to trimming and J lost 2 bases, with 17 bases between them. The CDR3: CASIAFPGSNTEAFF. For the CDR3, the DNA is TGCGCCAGCATCGCATTTCCGGGCTCTAACACTGAAGCTTTCTTT.

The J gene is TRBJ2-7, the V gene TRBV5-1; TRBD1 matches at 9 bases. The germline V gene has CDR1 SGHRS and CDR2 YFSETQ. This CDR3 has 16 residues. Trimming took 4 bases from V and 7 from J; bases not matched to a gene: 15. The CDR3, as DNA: TGCGCCAGCAGCGCCCGTTTGGGGACAGGGACTTTAGAGCAGTACTTC. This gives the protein CASSARLGTGTLEQYF.

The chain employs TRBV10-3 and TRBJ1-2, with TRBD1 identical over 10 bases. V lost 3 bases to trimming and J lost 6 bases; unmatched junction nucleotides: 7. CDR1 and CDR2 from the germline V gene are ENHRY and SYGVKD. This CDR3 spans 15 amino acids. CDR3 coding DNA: TGTGCCATCAGTGATGCGACAGGGGGCTATGATGGCTACACCTTC. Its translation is CAISDATGGYDGYTF.

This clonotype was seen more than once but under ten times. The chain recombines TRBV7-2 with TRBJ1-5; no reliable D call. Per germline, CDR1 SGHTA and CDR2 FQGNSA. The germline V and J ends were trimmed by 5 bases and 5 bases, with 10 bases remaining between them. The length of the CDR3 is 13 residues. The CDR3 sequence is CASSAERYQPQHF. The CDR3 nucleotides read TGTGCCAGCAGCGCCGAACGTTATCAGCCCCAGCATTTT.

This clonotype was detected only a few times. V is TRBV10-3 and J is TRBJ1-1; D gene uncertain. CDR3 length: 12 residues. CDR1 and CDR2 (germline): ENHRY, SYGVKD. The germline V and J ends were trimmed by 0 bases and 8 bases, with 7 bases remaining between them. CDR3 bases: TGTGCCATCAGTGAGTCAACAGCGGAAGCTTTCTTT. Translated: CAISESTAEAFF.